This entry concerns a single T cell receptor beta chain. This entry is derived from a study of chemoradiotherapy in HPV16-positive cancers. Germline V gene lookup returns CDR1 ENHRY and CDR2 SYGVKD. This CDR3 has 14 amino acids. The V segment lost 7 bases and the J segment 4 bases; nucleotides outside the gene matches: 9. Measured with immunoSEQ multiplex PCR; TCRdb has only the in-frame clones, and not every one. The sample consists of over 950 clones, 92% of them appearing once. This TCR derives from a human donor with HPV-associated anogenital cancer. The input for sequencing was tumor tissue, taken from a patient who underwent chemoradiotherapy. The chain recombines TRBV10-3 with TRBJ2-7, with 8 nucleotides matching TRBD2. The CDR3 here is CAIMGSGRGYEQYF. The CDR3 nucleotides are TGTGCCATCATGGGAAGCGGGAGAGGGTACGAGCAGTACTTC.